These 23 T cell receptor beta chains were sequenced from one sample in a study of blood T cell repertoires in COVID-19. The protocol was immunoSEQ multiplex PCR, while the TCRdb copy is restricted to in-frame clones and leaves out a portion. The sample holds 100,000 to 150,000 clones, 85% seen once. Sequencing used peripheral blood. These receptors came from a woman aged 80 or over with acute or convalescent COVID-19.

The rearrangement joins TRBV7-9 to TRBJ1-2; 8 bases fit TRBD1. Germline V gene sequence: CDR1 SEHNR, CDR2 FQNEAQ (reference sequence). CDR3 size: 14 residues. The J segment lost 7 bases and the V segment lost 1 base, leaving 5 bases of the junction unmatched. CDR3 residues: CASSLGTGTAGYTF. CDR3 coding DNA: TGTGCCAGCAGCTTAGGGACAGGGACCGCTGGCTACACCTTC.

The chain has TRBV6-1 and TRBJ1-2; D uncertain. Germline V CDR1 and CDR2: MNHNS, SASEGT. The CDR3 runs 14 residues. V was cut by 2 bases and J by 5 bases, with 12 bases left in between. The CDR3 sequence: CASSEFREEYGYTF. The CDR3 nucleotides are TGTGCCAGCAGTGAATTTAGGGAGGAGTATGGCTACACCTTC.

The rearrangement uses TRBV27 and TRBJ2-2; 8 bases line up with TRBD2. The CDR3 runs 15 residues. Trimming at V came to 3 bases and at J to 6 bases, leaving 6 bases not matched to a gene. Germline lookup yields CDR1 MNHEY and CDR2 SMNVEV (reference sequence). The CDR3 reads CASSLKRGIAGELFF. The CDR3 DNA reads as TGTGCCAGCAGTTTGAAGCGGGGGATCGCCGGGGAGCTGTTTTTT.

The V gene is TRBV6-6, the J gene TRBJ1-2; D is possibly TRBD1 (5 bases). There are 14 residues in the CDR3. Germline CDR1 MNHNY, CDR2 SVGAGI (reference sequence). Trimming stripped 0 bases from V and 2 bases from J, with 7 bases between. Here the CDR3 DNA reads TGTGCCAGCAGTTACTCGGCAGGGAACTATGGCTACACCTTC. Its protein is CASSYSAGNYGYTF.

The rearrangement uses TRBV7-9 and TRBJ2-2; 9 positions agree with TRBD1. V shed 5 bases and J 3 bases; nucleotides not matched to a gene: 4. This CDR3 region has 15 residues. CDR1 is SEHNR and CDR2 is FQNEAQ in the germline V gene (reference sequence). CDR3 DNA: TGTGCCAGCAGCACCGACAGGGGGGACACCGGGGAGCTGTTTTTT. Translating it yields CASSTDRGDTGELFF.

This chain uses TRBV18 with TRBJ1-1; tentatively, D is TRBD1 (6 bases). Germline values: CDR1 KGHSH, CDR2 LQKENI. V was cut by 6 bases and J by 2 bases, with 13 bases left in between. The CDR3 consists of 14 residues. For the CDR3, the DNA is TGTGCCAGCTCGTCACAGGGAATTAACACTGAAGCTTTCTTT. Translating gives CASSSQGINTEAFF.

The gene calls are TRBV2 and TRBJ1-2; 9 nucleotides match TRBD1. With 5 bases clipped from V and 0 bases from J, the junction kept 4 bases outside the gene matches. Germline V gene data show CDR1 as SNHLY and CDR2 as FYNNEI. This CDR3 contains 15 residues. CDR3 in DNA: TGTGCCAGCAGTAGGGACAGGGCAGCTAACTATGGCTACACCTTC. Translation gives CASSRDRAANYGYTF. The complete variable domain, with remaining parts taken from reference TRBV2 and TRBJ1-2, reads EPEVTQTPSHQVTQMGQEVILRCVPISNHLYFYWYRQILGQKVEFLVSFYNNEISEKSEIFDDQFSVERPDGSNFTLKIRSTKLEDSAMYFCASSRDRAANYGYTFGSGTRLTVV.

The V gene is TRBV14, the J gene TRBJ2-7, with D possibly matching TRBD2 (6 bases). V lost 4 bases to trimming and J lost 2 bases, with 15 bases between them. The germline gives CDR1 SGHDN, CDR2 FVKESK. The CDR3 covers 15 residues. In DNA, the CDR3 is TGTGCCAGCAGCCCCTCCGGGGGAAGGACCTACGAGCAGTACTTC. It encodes CASSPSGGRTYEQYF.

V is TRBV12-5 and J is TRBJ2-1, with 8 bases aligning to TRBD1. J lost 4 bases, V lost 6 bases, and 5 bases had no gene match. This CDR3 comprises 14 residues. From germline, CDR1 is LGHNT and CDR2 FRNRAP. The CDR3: CASGNRDRYNEQFF. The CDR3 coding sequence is TGTGCTAGTGGGAACCGGGACAGGTACAATGAGCAGTTCTTC.

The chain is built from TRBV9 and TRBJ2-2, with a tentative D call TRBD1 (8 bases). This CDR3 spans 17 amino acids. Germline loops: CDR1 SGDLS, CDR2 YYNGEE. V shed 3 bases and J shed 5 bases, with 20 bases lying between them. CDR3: CASSAPGGQGPTGELFF. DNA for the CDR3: TGTGCCAGCAGCGCTCCGGGAGGACAGGGACCAACCGGGGAGCTGTTTTTT.

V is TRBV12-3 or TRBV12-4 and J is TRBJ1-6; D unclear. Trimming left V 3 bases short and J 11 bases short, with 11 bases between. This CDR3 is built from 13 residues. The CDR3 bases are TGTGCCAGCAGTTTCGGGGTATCTCCACCCCTCCACTTT. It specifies CASSFGVSPPLHF.

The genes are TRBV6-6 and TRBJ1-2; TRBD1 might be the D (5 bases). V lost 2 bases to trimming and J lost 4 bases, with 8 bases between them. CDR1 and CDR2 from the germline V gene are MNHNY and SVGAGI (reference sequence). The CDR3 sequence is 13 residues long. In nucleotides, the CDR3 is TGTGCCAGCAGTTACCAGGGAATCTATGGCTACACCTTC. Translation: CASSYQGIYGYTF.

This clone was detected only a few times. CDR3 in DNA: TGTGCCAGTAAAATCACTAGCGGGGCAACAGATACGCAGTATTTT. Its translation is CASKITSGATDTQYF. The genes are TRBV6-4 and TRBJ2-3; 10 nucleotides agree with TRBD2. Germline V CDR1 and CDR2: MRHNA, SNTAGT. CDR3 length: 15 amino acids. Trimming at V came to 9 bases and at J to 3 bases, leaving 9 bases not matched to a gene.

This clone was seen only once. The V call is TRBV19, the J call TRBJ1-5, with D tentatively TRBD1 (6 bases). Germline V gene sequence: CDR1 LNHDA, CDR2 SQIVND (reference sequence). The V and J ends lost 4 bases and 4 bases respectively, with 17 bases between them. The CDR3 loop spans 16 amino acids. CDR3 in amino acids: CASSKQGQGPNQPQHF. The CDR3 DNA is TGTGCCAGTAGTAAGCAAGGTCAGGGGCCGAATCAGCCCCAGCATTTT.

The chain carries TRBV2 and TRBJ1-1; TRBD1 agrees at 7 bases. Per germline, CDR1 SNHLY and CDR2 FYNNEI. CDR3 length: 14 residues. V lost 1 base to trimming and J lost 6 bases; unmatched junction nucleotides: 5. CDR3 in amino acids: CASSEETGLAEAFF. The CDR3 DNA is TGTGCCAGCAGTGAAGAGACAGGGCTTGCTGAAGCTTTCTTT.

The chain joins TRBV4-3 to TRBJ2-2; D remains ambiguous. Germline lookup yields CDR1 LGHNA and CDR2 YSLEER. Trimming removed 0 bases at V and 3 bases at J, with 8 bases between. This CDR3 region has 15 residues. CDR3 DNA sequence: TGCGCCAGCAGCCAAGATTTTGGCTACACCGGGGAGCTGTTTTTT. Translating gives CASSQDFGYTGELFF.

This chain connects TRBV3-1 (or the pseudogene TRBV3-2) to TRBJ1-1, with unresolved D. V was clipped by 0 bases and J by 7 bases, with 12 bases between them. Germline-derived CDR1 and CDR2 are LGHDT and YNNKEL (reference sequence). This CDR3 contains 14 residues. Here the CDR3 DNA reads TGTGCCAGCAGCCAAGATCCCCAAGCCGTTGAAGCTTTCTTT. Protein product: CASSQDPQAVEAFF.

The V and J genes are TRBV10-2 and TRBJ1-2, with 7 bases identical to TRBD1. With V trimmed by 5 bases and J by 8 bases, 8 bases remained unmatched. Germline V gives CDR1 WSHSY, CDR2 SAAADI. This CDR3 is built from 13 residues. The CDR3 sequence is CASSITGEDGYTF. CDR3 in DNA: TGCGCCAGCAGTATCACAGGGGAAGACGGCTACACCTTC.

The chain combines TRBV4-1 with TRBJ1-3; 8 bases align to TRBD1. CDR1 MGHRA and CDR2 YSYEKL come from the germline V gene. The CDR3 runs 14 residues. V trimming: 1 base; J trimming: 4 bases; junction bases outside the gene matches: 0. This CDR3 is CASSQGTGGNTIYF. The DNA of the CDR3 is TGCGCCAGCAGCCAAGGGACAGGGGGAAACACCATATATTTT.

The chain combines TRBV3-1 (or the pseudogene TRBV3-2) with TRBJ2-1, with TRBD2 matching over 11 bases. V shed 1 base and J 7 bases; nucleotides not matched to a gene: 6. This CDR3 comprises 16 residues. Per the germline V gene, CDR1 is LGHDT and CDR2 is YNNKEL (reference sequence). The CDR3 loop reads CASSQGLAGGTNEQFF. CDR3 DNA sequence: TGTGCCAGCAGCCAAGGCCTAGCGGGGGGCACGAATGAGCAGTTCTTC.

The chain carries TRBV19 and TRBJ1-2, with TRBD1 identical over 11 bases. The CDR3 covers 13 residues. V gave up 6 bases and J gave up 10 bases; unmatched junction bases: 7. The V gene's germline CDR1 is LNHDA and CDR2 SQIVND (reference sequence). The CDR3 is CASRPGTGGNYTF. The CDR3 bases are TGTGCCAGTAGACCAGGGACAGGGGGAAACTACACCTTC.

The CDR3 nucleotides are TGTGCCAGCAGCCCGGACACGTACAATGAGCAGTTCTTC. Amino acid sequence: CASSPDTYNEQFF. V and J are TRBV6-5 and TRBJ2-1, with D possibly being TRBD1 (5 bases). The CDR3 sequence is 13 residues long. Deletions cut 6 bases from V and 4 bases from J, with 10 bases between. The V gene's germline CDR1 is MNHEY and CDR2 SVGAGI.

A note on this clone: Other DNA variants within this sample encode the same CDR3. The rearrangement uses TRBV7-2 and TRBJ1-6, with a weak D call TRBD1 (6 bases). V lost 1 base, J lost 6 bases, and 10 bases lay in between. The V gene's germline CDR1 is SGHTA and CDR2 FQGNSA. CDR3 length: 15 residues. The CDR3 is CASSLGGRVNSPLHF. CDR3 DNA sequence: TGTGCCAGCAGCTTAGGGGGGCGGGTTAATTCACCCCTCCACTTT.